Described below is a single TCR beta chain sequence and its context. Its antigen is still unknown. Trimming removed 1 base from V and 3 bases from J, with 11 bases in between. Per the germline V gene, CDR1 is SEHNR and CDR2 is FQNEAQ (reference sequence). This CDR3 is 15 amino acids long. The PCR used 52 TRBV and 13 TRBJ primers. Data came from immunoSEQ multiplex PCR; TCRdb stores just in-frame clones and leaves some out. This sample has 20,000 to 25,000 clones, with approximately 90% found just once. This sample was included in a study of regulatory T cells. Findings and caveats of the study: Skewed V and J usage and few unique V-J pairs marked patient repertoires, most in Tregs. Hydrophobic residues at CDR3 positions 6 and 7 were enriched in conventional CD4+ T cells of CD3G-deficient patients.

The sample comprised conventional CD4+ T cells sorted from blood. This chain links TRBV7-9 with TRBJ2-3, with D hard to call. This receptor was taken from a child aged 5 to 17 with CD3G deficiency. As DNA, the CDR3 is TGTGCCAGCAGCTTAGGACGACACCCTACAGATACGCAGTATTTT. Translating it yields CASSLGRHPTDTQYF.